The source of this T cell receptor beta chain is a study of tumor and adjacent non-tumor tissue in lung cancer. The library came from three nested PCR rounds adapted from ARM-PCR protocols. TCRdb analysed the multiplex PCR reads with MiXCR anew, one entry per CDR3 protein. The data show about 48,000 distinct CDR3 sequences, roughly two thirds seen once. Regarding the study as a whole: Normal lung showed higher cumulative top 100 clone frequency than tumor.

The template was RNA from unsorted bulk tissue. More than 3 cm separated this lung sample from the edge of the tumor. This clonotype showed up many times. Its antigen is currently unknown. This CDR3 has 16 amino acids. Trimming cost V 4 bases and J 5 bases; bases outside gene matches: 10. CDR1 SGHRS and CDR2 YFSETQ come from the germline V gene. The genes are TRBV5-1 and TRBJ2-2; 8 bases agree with TRBD1. Sequencing input: distant non-tumor lung tissue. The clonotype comes from a woman aged 70-85 years with non-small cell lung cancer. This CDR3 is CASSDGQGVWTGELFF. DNA of the CDR3: TGCGCCAGCAGCGACGGACAGGGAGTATGGACCGGGGAGCTGTTTTTT.